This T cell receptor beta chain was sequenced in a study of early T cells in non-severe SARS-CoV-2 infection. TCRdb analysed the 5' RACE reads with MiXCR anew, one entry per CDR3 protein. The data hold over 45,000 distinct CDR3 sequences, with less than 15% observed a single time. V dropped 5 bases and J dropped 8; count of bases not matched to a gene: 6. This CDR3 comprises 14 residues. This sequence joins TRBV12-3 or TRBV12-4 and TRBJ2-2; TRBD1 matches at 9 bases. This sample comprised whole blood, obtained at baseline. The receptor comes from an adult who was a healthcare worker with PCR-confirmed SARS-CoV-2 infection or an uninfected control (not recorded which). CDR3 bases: TGTGCCAGCAGTACACCGGGACAGGGAGGGGAGCTGTTTTTT. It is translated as CASSTPGQGGELFF.